This T cell receptor (beta chain) was identified during a study of blood T cell repertoires in COVID-19. Looking at the study overall: Acute and convalescent COVID-19 samples came from the United States, Italy and Spain. Nucleic acid was either cDNA or gDNA, and it came from T cells, B-cell-depleted T cells, or PBMCs.

Methods used by the authors: Amplification with reference gene primers provided the estimates of nucleated cell counts. Assay: immunoSEQ multiplex PCR; the TCRdb copy retains only in-frame clones and omits some. V, J and clone size reflect that table, while D and trimming were determined from the DNA. The data contain about 310,000 clones, about 90% of them singletons. The source material was peripheral blood. This receptor was obtained from a woman aged 50 to 65 who had recovered from COVID-19.

CDR3 sequence: CASSLGGTSNEQFF. The CDR3 coding sequence is TGTGCCAGCAGCTTAGGCGGGACTAGTAATGAGCAGTTCTTC. V and J are TRBV11-3 and TRBJ2-1; 8 bases align to TRBD2. From germline, CDR1 is SGHNT and CDR2 YENEEA. Germline trimming cut 1 base from V and 7 bases from J; bases unmatched to any gene: 3. CDR3 size: 14 residues. Drawing the rest from reference TRBV11-3 and TRBJ2-1, the complete variable domain is EAGVVQSPRYKIIEKKQPVAFWCNPISGHNTLYWYLQNLGQGPELLIRYENEEAVDDSQLPKDRFSAERLKGVDSTLKIQPAELGDSAVYLCASSLGGTSNEQFFGPGTRLTVL.